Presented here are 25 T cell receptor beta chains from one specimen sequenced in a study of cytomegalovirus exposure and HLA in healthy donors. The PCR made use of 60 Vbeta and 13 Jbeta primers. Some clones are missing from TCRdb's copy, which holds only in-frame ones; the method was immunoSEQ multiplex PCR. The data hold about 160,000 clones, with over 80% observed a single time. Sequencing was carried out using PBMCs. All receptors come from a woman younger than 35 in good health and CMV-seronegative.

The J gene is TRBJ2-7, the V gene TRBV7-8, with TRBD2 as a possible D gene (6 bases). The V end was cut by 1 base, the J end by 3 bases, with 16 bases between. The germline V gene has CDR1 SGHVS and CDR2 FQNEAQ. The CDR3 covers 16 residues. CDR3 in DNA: TGTGCCAGCAGCTTAGGCTCCGGGGGTAGCGGCTACGAGCAGTACTTC. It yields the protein CASSLGSGGSGYEQYF.

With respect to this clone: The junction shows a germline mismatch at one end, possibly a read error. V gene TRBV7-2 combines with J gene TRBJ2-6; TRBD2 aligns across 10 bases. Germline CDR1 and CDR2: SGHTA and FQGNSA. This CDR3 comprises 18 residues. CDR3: CASSLKPSGGSGANGLTF. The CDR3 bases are TGTGCCAGCAGCTTAAAGCCTAGCGGGGGCTCTGGGGCCAACGGCCTGACTTTC.

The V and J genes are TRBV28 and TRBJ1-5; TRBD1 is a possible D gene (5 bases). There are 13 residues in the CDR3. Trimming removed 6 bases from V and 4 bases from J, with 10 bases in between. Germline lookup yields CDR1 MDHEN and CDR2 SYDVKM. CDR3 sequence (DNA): TGTGCCAGCAGGACAGCCTCAAATCAGCCCCAGCATTTT. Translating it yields CASRTASNQPQHF.

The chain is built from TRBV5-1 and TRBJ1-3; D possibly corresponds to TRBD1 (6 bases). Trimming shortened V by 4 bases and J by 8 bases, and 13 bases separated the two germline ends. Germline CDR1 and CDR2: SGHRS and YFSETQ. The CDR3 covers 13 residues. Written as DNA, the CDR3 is TGCGCCAGCAGCATGGGACACCAAGACACCATATATTTT. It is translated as CASSMGHQDTIYF.

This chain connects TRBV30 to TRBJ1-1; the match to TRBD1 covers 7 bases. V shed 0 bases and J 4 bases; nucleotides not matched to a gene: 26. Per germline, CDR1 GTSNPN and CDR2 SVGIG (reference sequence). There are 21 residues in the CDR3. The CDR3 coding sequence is TGTGCCTGGAGTGTACTAGCTCCCAAAAATACAAGGGACAGTACAAGCACTGAAGCTTTCTTT. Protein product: CAWSVLAPKNTRDSTSTEAFF.

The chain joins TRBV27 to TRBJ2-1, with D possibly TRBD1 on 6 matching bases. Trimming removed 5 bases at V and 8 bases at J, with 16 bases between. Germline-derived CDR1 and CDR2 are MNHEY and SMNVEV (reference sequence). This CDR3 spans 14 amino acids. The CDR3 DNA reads TGTGCCAGCAGTATAACGACAGGTCCCGATGAGCAGTTCTTC. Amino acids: CASSITTGPDEQFF.

The CDR3 DNA is TGCGCCAGCAAACCCCATAGGAGACAGGGGGGAGTAGCGGCTCGGGGAAACACCATATATTTT. Translation gives CASKPHRRQGGVAARGNTIYF. The V gene is TRBV5-1, the J gene TRBJ1-3; 9 nucleotides agree with TRBD1. Germline CDR1 SGHRS, CDR2 YFSETQ. The CDR3 sequence is 21 residues long. V gave up 6 bases and J gave up 4 bases; unmatched junction bases: 26.

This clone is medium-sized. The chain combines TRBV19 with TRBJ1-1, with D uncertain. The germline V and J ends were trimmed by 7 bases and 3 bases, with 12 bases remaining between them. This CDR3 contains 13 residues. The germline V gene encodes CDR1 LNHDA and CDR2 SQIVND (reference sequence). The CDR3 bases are TGTGCCAGTAAAGGAGTTTCGGACACTGAAGCTTTCTTT. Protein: CASKGVSDTEAFF.

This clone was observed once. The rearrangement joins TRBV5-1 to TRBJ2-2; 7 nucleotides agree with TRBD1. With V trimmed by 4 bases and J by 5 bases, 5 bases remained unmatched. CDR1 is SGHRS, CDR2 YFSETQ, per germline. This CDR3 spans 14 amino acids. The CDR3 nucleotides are TGCGCCAGCAGCCTGACAGGGTGGACCGGGGAGCTGTTTTTT. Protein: CASSLTGWTGELFF.

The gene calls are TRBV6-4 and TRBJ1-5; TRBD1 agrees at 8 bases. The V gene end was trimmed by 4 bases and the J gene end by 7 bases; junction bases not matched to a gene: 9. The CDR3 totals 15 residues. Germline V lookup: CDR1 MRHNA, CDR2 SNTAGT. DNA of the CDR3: TGTGCCAGCAGTGTCCTGACAGGGGAAGGCCAGCCCCAGCATTTT. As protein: CASSVLTGEGQPQHF.

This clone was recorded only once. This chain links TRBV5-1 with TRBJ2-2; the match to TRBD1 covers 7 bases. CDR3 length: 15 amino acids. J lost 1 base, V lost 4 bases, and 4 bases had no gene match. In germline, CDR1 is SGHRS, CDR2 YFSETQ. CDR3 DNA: TGCGCCAGCAGCCCGCGGACAGGGAACACCGGGGAGCTGTTTTTT. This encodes CASSPRTGNTGELFF. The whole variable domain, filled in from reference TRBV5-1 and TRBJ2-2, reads KAGVTQTPRYLIKTRGQQVTLSCSPISGHRSVSWYQQTPGQGLQFLFEYFSETQRNKGNFPGRFSGRQFSNSRSEMNVSTLELGDSALYLCASSPRTGNTGELFFGEGSRLTVL.

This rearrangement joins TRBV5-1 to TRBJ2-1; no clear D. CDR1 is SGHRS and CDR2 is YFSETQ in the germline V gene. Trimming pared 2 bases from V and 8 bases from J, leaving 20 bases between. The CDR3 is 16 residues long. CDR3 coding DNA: TGCGCCAGCAGCTTAAATGCCTTCGCTAGTTTCGATGAGCAGTTCTTC. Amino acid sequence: CASSLNAFASFDEQFF.

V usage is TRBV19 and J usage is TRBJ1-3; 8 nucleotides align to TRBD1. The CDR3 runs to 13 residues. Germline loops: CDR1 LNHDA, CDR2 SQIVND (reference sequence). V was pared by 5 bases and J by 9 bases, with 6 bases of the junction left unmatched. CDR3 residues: CASSPRTGSTIYF. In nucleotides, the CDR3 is TGTGCCAGTAGTCCACGGACAGGGAGCACCATATATTTT.

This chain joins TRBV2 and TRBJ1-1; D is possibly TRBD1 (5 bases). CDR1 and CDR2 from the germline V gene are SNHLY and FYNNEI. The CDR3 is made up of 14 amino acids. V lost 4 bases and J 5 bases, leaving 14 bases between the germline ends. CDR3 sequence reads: CASSGTPGRTEAFF. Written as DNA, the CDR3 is TGTGCCAGCAGTGGTACTCCAGGGAGGACTGAAGCTTTCTTT.

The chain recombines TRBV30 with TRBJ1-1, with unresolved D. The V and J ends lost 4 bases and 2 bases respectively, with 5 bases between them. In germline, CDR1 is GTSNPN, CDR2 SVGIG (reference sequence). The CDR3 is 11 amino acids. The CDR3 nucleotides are TGTGCCTGGATCGGTAACACTGAAGCTTTCTTT. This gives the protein CAWIGNTEAFF.

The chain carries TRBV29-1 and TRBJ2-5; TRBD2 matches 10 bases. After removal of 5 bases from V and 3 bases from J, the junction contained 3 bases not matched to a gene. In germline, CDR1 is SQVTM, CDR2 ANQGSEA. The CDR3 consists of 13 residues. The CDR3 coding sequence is TGCAGCGTTCGGACTAGCGGTAAAGAGACCCAGTACTTC. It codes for CSVRTSGKETQYF. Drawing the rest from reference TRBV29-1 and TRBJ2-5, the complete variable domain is SAVISQKPSRDICQRGTSLTIQCQVDSQVTMMFWYRQQPGQSLTLIATANQGSEATYESGFVIDKFPISRPNLTFSTLTVSNMSPEDSSIYLCSVRTSGKETQYFGPGTRLLVL.

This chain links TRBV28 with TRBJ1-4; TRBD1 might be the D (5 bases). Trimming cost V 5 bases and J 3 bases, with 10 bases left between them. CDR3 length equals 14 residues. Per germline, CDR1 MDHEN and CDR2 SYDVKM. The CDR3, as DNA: TGTGCCAGCAGTACGACAGTCCCTAATGAAAAACTGTTTTTT. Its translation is CASSTTVPNEKLFF.

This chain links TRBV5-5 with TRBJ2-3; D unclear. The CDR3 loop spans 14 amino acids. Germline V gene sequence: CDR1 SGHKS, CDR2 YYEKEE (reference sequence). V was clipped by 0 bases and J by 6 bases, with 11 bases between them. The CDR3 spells CASSLGSQVDTQYF. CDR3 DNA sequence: TGTGCCAGCAGCTTGGGTTCGCAGGTCGATACGCAGTATTTT. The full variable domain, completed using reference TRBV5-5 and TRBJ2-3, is DAGVTQSPTHLIKTRGQQVTLRCSPISGHKSVSWYQQVLGQGPQFIFQYYEKEERGRGNFPDRFSARQFPNYSSELNVNALLLGDSALYLCASSLGSQVDTQYFGPGTRLTVL.

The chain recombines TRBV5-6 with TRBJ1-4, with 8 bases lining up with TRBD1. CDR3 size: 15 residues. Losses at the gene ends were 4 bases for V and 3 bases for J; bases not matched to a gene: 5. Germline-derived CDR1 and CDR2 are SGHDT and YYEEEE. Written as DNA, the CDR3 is TGTGCCAGCAGCACGCCGGGACAGGCTAATGAAAAACTGTTTTTT. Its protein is CASSTPGQANEKLFF.

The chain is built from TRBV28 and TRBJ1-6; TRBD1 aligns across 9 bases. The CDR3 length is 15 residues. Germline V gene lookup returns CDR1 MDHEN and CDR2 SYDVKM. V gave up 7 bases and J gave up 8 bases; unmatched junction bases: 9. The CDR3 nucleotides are TGTGCCAGCAAGCTACAGGGGGCGATGGATTCACCCCTCCACTTT. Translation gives CASKLQGAMDSPLHF.

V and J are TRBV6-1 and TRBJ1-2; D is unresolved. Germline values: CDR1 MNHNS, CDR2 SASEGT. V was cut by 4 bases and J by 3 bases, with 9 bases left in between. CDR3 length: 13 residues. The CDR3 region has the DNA TGTGCCAGCAGTGGACTCGTCTACTATGGCTACACCTTC. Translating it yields CASSGLVYYGYTF.

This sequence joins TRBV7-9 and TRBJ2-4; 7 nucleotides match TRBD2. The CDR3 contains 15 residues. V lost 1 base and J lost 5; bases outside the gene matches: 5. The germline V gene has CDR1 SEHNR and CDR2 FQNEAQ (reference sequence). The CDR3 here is CASSLEVAGENIQYF. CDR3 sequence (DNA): TGTGCCAGCAGCTTAGAGGTGGCGGGGGAAAACATTCAGTACTTC.

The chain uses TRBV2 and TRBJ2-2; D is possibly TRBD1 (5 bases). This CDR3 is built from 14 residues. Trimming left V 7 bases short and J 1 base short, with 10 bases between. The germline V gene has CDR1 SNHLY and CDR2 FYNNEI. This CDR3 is CASTRTRNTGELFF. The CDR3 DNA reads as TGTGCCAGCACGAGGACAAGGAACACCGGGGAGCTGTTTTTT.

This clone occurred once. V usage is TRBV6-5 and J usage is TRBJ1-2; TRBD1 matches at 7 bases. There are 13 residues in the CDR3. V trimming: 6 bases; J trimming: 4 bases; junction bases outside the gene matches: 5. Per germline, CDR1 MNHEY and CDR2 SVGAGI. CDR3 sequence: CASSQTGPYGYTF. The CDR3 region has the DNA TGTGCCAGCAGCCAGACAGGGCCCTATGGCTACACCTTC.

As DNA, the CDR3 is TGTGCCAGCACGCTACAACCGGGACAGGGGACTGAAGCTTTCTTT. It codes for CASTLQPGQGTEAFF. The chain joins TRBV2 to TRBJ1-1; 10 positions agree with TRBD1. CDR3 length: 15 residues. Losses at the gene ends were 7 bases for V and 5 bases for J; bases not matched to a gene: 10. CDR1 is SNHLY and CDR2 is FYNNEI in the germline V gene.